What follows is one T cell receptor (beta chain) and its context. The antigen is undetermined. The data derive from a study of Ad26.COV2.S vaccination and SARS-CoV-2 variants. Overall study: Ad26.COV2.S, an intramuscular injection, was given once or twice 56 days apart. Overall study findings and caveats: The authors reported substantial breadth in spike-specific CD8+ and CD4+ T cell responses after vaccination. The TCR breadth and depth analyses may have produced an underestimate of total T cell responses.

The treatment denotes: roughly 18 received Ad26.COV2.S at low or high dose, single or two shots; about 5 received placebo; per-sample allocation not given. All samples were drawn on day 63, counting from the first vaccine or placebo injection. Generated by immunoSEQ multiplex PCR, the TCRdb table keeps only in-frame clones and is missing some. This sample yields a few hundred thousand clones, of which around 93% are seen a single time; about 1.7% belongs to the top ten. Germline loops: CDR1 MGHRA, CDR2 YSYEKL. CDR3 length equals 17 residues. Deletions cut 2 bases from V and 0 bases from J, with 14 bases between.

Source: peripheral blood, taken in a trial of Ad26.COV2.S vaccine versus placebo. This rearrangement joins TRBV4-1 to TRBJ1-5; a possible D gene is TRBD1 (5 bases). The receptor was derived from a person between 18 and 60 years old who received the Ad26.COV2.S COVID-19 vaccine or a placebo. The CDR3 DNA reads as TGCGCCAGCAGCCAACAAACAGGAGTAAATAGCAATCAGCCCCAGCATTTT. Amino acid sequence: CASSQQTGVNSNQPQHF.